Ten or more counts support the clone carrying this T cell receptor beta chain. The entry originates in a study of CDR3 diversity in severe acne. Via MiXCR, TCRdb re-called the PCR reads, giving one row per CDR3 protein. Of more than 85,000 distinct CDR3 sequences in the sample, roughly 49% were seen once. The CDR3 has 15 residues. The V end was cut by 8 bases, the J end by 1 base, with 15 bases between. V gene TRBV12-3 or TRBV12-4 combines with J gene TRBJ2-1; tentatively, D is TRBD2 (6 bases). Sequencing was done on a sample of blood. The receptor's source is a male donor with severe acne vulgaris. The CDR3 region has the DNA TGTGCCAGCGGCGGAGGGTCCCTATCCTACAATGAGCAGTTCTTC. Amino acid sequence: CASGGGSLSYNEQFF.